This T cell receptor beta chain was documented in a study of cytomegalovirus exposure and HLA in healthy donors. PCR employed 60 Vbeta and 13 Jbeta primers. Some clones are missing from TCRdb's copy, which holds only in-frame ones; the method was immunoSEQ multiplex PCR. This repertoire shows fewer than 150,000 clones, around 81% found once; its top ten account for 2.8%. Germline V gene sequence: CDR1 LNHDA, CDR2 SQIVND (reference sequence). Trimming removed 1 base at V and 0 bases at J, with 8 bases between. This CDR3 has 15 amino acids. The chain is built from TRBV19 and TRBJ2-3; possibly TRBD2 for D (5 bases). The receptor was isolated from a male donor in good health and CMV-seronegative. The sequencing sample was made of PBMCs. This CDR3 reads CASSIGGLSTDTQYF. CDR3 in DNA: TGTGCCAGTAGTATAGGAGGACTGAGCACAGATACGCAGTATTTT.